This T cell receptor beta chain was found in a study of T cell repertoires in cytomegalovirus infection. About the research overall: Selected CMV epitopes included recently identified HLA-C-restricted ones as well as well-studied HLA-B-restricted ones. Evidence of both CMV infection and a matching HLA type came from public TCR beta signatures.

Findings and caveats of the study: CMV carriers having the relevant HLA were flagged by cumulative public TCR beta family frequency. Ex vivo responses were dominated by HLA-C-restricted CMV-specific TCR beta clonotypes.

This clonotype was recorded many times. What it binds is not known. TCRdb reprocessed the reads with MiXCR, giving one entry per CDR3 protein. The repertoire consists of roughly 280,000 distinct CDR3 sequences, with around 20% occurring once and the leading ten covering roughly 20%. The sequence was collected from a human donor in good health (CMV status not recorded). Some clones in this sample may be carry-over from other donors' samples. The sample in question was cultured PBMCs, obtained from culture after CMV antigen stimulation.

The CDR3 DNA sequence: TGTGCCAGCAGCCCCCTGACGGGGACCTACGGTGAGCAGTTCTTC. Protein product: CASSPLTGTYGEQFF. The gene calls are TRBV7-2 and TRBJ2-1; D is perhaps TRBD1 or TRBD2 (5 bases each). The CDR3 is 15 amino acids. V lost 5 bases and J lost 9, with 20 bases in between. Germline V gene sequence: CDR1 SGHTA, CDR2 FQGNSA.